Listed here are 21 T cell receptor beta chains from one sample, sequenced in a study of OX40 agonist ivuxolimab in advanced cancers. Sequenced by immunoSEQ multiplex PCR; TCRdb stores in-frame clones only, minus some. The sample carries roughly 40,000 clones, 70% to 90% recorded once. The specimen was CD4+ or CD8+ T cells sorted from blood, collected in a trial of the OX40 agonist ivuxolimab. Receptor source: an adult with an advanced solid tumor such as melanoma, head and neck, liver or kidney cancer.

Remarks on this clone: One end of the junction does not line up with germline, which may come from a read error. The chain recombines TRBV7-7 with TRBJ2-2; D gene uncertain. Germline V lookup: CDR1 SSHAT, CDR2 FNYEAQ (reference sequence). This CDR3 contains 15 residues. The CDR3 sequence is CASSLDGQNTGELFF. The CDR3 DNA reads as TGTGCTAGCAGCTTAGACGGGCAGAACACCGGGGAGCTGTTTTTT.

The chain couples TRBV9 to TRBJ2-3, with D tentatively TRBD1 (5 bases). The length of the CDR3 is 13 residues. Germline assignment: CDR1 SGDLS and CDR2 YYNGEE. The ends were cut back, 5 bases at V and 2 bases at J, with 9 bases in the middle. CDR3 loop: CASRNRNTDTQYF. For the CDR3, the DNA is TGTGCCAGCAGGAACAGGAACACAGATACGCAGTATTTT.

The gene calls are TRBV5-1 and TRBJ2-7; TRBD2 might be the D (6 bases). The CDR3 spans 16 residues. CDR1 SGHRS and CDR2 YFSETQ come from the germline V gene. The V end was cut by 1 base, the J end by 2 bases, with 16 bases between. The CDR3 coding sequence is TGCGCCAGCAGCTTGAGTGGAGGGGCCGAAACCTACGAGCAGTACTTC. This codes for CASSLSGGAETYEQYF.

J is TRBJ2-5 and V is TRBV11-2; possibly TRBD1 or TRBD2 for D (5 bases each). This CDR3 is built from 15 residues. Germline V CDR1 and CDR2: SGHAT, FQNNGV. The ends were cut back, 3 bases at V and 4 bases at J, with 15 bases in the middle. CDR3 in amino acids: CASSLKWGFGETQYF. The CDR3 DNA follows: TGTGCCAGCAGCTTGAAGTGGGGGTTTGGAGAGACCCAGTACTTC.

The gene calls are TRBV20-1 and TRBJ1-5; D unclear. The CDR3 covers 11 residues. CDR1 DFQATT and CDR2 SNEGSKA come from the germline V gene (reference sequence). The germline V and J ends were trimmed by 3 bases and 4 bases, with 4 bases remaining between them. Here the CDR3 DNA reads TGCAGTGCTAGTGGGAATCAGCCCCAGCATTTT. This sequence encodes CSASGNQPQHF.

The chain employs TRBV11-3 and TRBJ2-7; D is ambiguous. The CDR3 has 14 amino acids. Germline-derived CDR1 and CDR2 are SGHNT and YENEEA. With 1 base removed from V and 3 bases from J, the gap between germline ends came to 10 bases. The CDR3 sequence: CASSLGLLGYEQYF. The CDR3 DNA reads as TGTGCCAGCAGCTTAGGTTTGCTAGGCTACGAGCAGTACTTC.

This clone was seen a few times. The rearrangement joins TRBV2 to TRBJ2-5; unclear D gene. Germline assignment: CDR1 SNHLY and CDR2 FYNNEI. V lost 3 bases and J 2 bases, leaving 10 bases between the germline ends. CDR3 length: 14 amino acids. CDR3 loop: CASSDWSEQETQYF. The CDR3 region has the DNA TGTGCCAGCAGTGATTGGTCAGAACAAGAGACCCAGTACTTC.

The genes are TRBV19 and TRBJ2-2; 7 nucleotides agree with TRBD2. The CDR3 loop spans 15 amino acids. With 7 bases clipped from V and 0 bases from J, the junction kept 5 bases outside the gene matches. CDR1 LNHDA and CDR2 SQIVND come from the germline V gene (reference sequence). CDR3 bases: TGTGCCAGTAAGATTGGGGGGGCGAACACCGGGGAGCTGTTTTTT. Protein product: CASKIGGANTGELFF.

The V call is TRBV6-6, the J call TRBJ1-1, with D unresolved. CDR3 length: 14 amino acids. Germline values: CDR1 MNHNY, CDR2 SVGAGI (reference sequence). The V end lost 2 bases, the J end lost 1 base, and 8 bases lay between the germline ends. CDR3 protein: CASSYPEGNTEAFF. CDR3 nucleotides: TGTGCCAGCAGTTACCCCGAGGGGAACACTGAAGCTTTCTTT.

The J gene is TRBJ2-3, the V gene TRBV4-1; weak D call: TRBD2 (5 bases). The germline CDR1 and CDR2 sequences are MGHRA and YSYEKL. Trimming removed 6 bases from V and 7 bases from J, with 11 bases in between. There are 12 residues in the CDR3. The CDR3 nucleotides are TGCGCCAGCAGGGACGTCGGGAATACGCAGTATTTT. This gives the protein CASRDVGNTQYF.

The chain employs TRBV18 and TRBJ2-7; TRBD2 matches at 8 bases. Germline lookup yields CDR1 KGHSH and CDR2 LQKENI. V lost 3 bases to trimming and J lost 5 bases; unmatched junction nucleotides: 12. This CDR3 spans 16 amino acids. This CDR3 reads CASSPGVAGRNDEQYF. The CDR3 DNA sequence: TGTGCCAGCTCACCGGGGGTAGCGGGAAGGAACGACGAGCAGTACTTC.

V and J are TRBV5-6 and TRBJ2-5; no definite D call. V lost 4 bases to trimming and J lost 5 bases, with 15 bases between them. There are 14 residues in the CDR3. Germline loops: CDR1 SGHDT, CDR2 YYEEEE. The CDR3 loop is CASSHRAPEETQYF. CDR3 coding DNA: TGTGCCAGCAGCCACCGAGCGCCTGAGGAGACCCAGTACTTC.

The chain uses TRBV5-1 and TRBJ2-3, with 11 bases fitting TRBD2. With 8 bases clipped from V and 5 bases from J, the junction kept 10 bases outside the gene matches. This CDR3 region has 15 residues. Germline values: CDR1 SGHRS, CDR2 YFSETQ. This CDR3 reads CASRGMGTSGDTQYF. The CDR3 DNA sequence: TGCGCCAGTCGGGGGATGGGGACTAGCGGAGATACGCAGTATTTT. The full variable domain, its missing parts supplied by reference TRBV5-1 and TRBJ2-3, is KAGVTQTPRYLIKTRGQQVTLSCSPISGHRSVSWYQQTPGQGLQFLFEYFSETQRNKGNFPGRFSGRQFSNSRSEMNVSTLELGDSALYLCASRGMGTSGDTQYFGPGTRLTVL.

The rearrangement links TRBV10-1 to TRBJ1-2; D remains ambiguous. The germline CDR1 and CDR2 sequences are WNHNN and SYGVQD (reference sequence). V lost 0 bases and J 2 bases, leaving 10 bases between the germline ends. The CDR3 has 15 amino acids. CDR3 coding DNA: TGCGCCAGCAGTGAGTCGAGGGCGGAGAACTATGGCTACACCTTC. Amino acid sequence: CASSESRAENYGYTF.

Concerning this clone itself: One end of the junction does not line up with germline, which may come from a read error. The J gene is TRBJ1-2, the V gene TRBV6-1; D not resolved. Germline assignment: CDR1 MNHNS and CDR2 SASEGT. This CDR3 region has 12 residues. The CDR3 loop is CASSEPVKDASF. The CDR3 nucleotides read TGTGCCAGCAGTGAACCCGTCAAAGACGCGAGTTTC.

The chain has TRBV30 and TRBJ1-1, with TRBD1 matching over 7 bases. There are 13 residues in the CDR3. Trimming cost V 4 bases and J 7 bases; bases outside gene matches: 9. Germline CDR1 and CDR2: GTSNPN and SVGIG (reference sequence). The CDR3 coding sequence is TGTGCCTGGACCACAATCCGGGACAGTGAAGCTTTCTTT. This encodes CAWTTIRDSEAFF.

This chain uses TRBV6-1 with TRBJ2-4; 12 bases agree with TRBD2. Losses at the gene ends were 4 bases for V and 2 bases for J; bases not matched to a gene: 3. The CDR3 length is 16 residues. The germline CDR1 and CDR2 sequences are MNHNS and SASEGT. DNA of the CDR3: TGTGCCAGCAGTGGGACTAGCGGGATACCCAAAAACATTCAGTACTTC. It is translated as CASSGTSGIPKNIQYF.

The chain is built from TRBV4-1 and TRBJ2-7, with TRBD1 matching over 7 bases. Germline V gives CDR1 MGHRA, CDR2 YSYEKL. V dropped 1 base and J dropped 6; count of bases not matched to a gene: 0. The CDR3 loop spans 12 amino acids. CDR3 nucleotides: TGCGCCAGCAGCCAAGGGACAGGCGAGCAGTACTTC. Amino acid sequence: CASSQGTGEQYF.

V gene TRBV29-1 combines with J gene TRBJ2-5; D gene uncertain. The CDR3 runs 13 residues. Germline CDR1 SQVTM, CDR2 ANQGSEA. V lost 2 bases and J 2 bases, leaving 9 bases between the germline ends. CDR3: CSVERQTQETQYF. The CDR3 DNA reads TGCAGCGTTGAAAGGCAGACTCAAGAGACCCAGTACTTC.

The V call is TRBV30, the J call TRBJ2-7, with TRBD2 matching 9 bases. This CDR3 comprises 15 residues. CDR1 and CDR2 from the germline V gene are GTSNPN and SVGIG (reference sequence). V was clipped by 0 bases and J by 7 bases; unmatched bases: 10. The CDR3 DNA reads TGTGCCTGGAGTGTACTGGGCGGGAGGGTTGGAGAGCAGTACTTC. Its protein product is CAWSVLGGRVGEQYF.

Written as DNA, the CDR3 is TGCAGCGTTGTCCCAGGGGGAAACTATGGCTACACCTTC. Its translation is CSVVPGGNYGYTF. The rearrangement uses TRBV29-1 and TRBJ1-2, with 7 bases matching TRBD1. V trimming: 4 bases; J trimming: 2 bases; junction bases outside the gene matches: 4. The CDR3 has 13 residues. The germline CDR1 and CDR2 sequences are SQVTM and ANQGSEA.